This T cell receptor (beta chain) appears in the sequencing data of a study of T cell responses to AZD1222 COVID-19 vaccine. The study's findings and limits: Compared with day 0, the breadth and depth of the Spike-specific TCR repertoire rose significantly after two doses of AZD1222. Unmutated regions of variants are reportedly targeted by nearly half of spike-specific TCRs. At 160-218 and 743-854, vaccine-associated CD4 TCRs were dominant, and they spanned spike. Donors were mostly white British, more females; clonal diversity possibly underestimated.

The J segment lost 4 bases and the V segment lost 0 bases, leaving 6 bases of the junction unmatched. The CDR3 consists of 16 residues. Germline loops: CDR1 SGHRS, CDR2 YFSETQ. Profiled with immunoSEQ multiplex PCR; TCRdb holds only in-frame clones, not every one. This table has about 180,000 clones, about 93% appearing once. Of note for this clone: The target antigen is unknown.

The sequence was obtained from an adult who received the MenACWY meningococcal vaccine as a control. The specimen was peripheral blood, collected 28 days after the second dose of the MenACWY control vaccine. The rearrangement links TRBV5-1 to TRBJ2-1, with 8 bases that match TRBD1. The CDR3 DNA is TGCGCCAGCAGCTTGGTTGCAGGGGGCAGTTACAATGAGCAGTTCTTC. Translating gives CASSLVAGGSYNEQFF.